This TCR beta chain was recorded in a study of cytomegalovirus exposure and HLA in healthy donors. Concerning this clone itself: Its antigen is not known.

V lost 8 bases, J lost 7 bases, and 14 bases lay in between. CDR3 length: 12 amino acids. The germline gives CDR1 SNHLY, CDR2 FYNNEI. Study findings and constraints: Later work found most CMV-associated TCR beta chains apparently HLA-restricted. Among TCR beta chains, those listed as cytomegalovirus-associated numbered 164.

It was with 60 Vbeta and 13 Jbeta primers that the PCR ran. Clones were sequenced by immunoSEQ multiplex PCR, and TCRdb holds only the in-frame ones, with some missing. The sample records under 200,000 clones, roughly 78% being singletons. The origin of this receptor is a woman aged 40 to 50 in good health and CMV-seronegative. The sequenced sample consisted of PBMCs. This sequence joins TRBV2 and TRBJ1-2; D might be TRBD1 (6 bases). The DNA for the CDR3 is TGTGCCAGCCTCTTACAGGGTACTGGCTACACCTTC. Protein product: CASLLQGTGYTF.